The present TCR beta chain was sequenced within a study of identical twins. Concerning this clonotype: Its antigen is as yet unknown.

Broader study findings: Cross-sectional statistics, not tracking of the same donors, supported the conclusions. Fewer insertions were carried by abundant cord blood beta clonotypes, but none was seen in memory repertoires.

V lost 0 bases to trimming and J lost 2 bases; unmatched junction nucleotides: 9. Germline V CDR1 and CDR2: SGHDT, YYEEEE. The CDR3 covers 18 residues. TCRdb recomputed calls from the 5' RACE reads with MiXCR, one row per CDR3 protein. This table has about 570,000 distinct CDR3 sequences, 9.5% to 10% appearing once. These records were also assigned to another study, of yellow fever vaccine responses in identical twins.

The specimen sequenced was PBMCs. This clonotype was sampled from a woman aged 18-35 years in good health. The gene calls are TRBV5-6 and TRBJ2-5; TRBD2 matches 11 bases. The CDR3: CASSLETILAGEQETQYF. As DNA, the CDR3 is TGTGCCAGCAGCTTGGAAACCATACTAGCGGGGGAACAAGAGACCCAGTACTTC. Full variable domain (rest looked up from reference TRBV5-6 and TRBJ2-5): DAGVTQSPTHLIKTRGQQVTLRCSPKSGHDTVSWYQQALGQGPQFIFQYYEEEERQRGNFPDRFSGHQFPNYSSELNVNALLLGDSALYLCASSLETILAGEQETQYFGPGTRLLVL.